These 3 T cell receptor beta chains came from one sample sequenced in a study of T cells in Graves' hyperthyroidism and ophthalmopathy. The TCR beta CDR3 regions underwent amplification using RNA transcripts as the source. A set of HTBI primers served as the primers for a first-round RT-PCR of the TCR CDR3. A single record per CDR3 protein comes from TCRdb applying MiXCR to the multiplex PCR reads. The table includes around 420,000 distinct CDR3 sequences, roughly 13% detected once. Sequencing used blood. These receptors originate from a woman in her late teens or twenties with Graves' hyperthyroidism.

This clonotype was seen many times. The chain links TRBV5-1 to TRBJ2-1; D might be TRBD2 (5 bases). The germline V gene has CDR1 SGHRS and CDR2 YFSETQ. The CDR3 runs 14 residues. Trimming cost V 0 bases and J 7 bases, with 11 bases left between them. The DNA of the CDR3 is TGCGCCAGCAGCTTGGCTTTTTCGGGGAATGAGCAGTTCTTC. This sequence encodes CASSLAFSGNEQFF.

J is TRBJ1-1 and V is TRBV12-3 or TRBV12-4; unclear D gene. The CDR3 extends over 13 amino acids. V gave up 3 bases and J gave up 3 bases, with 8 bases separating them. DNA for the CDR3: TGTGCCAGCAGTTTCGGCAGATACACTGAAGCTTTCTTT. It specifies CASSFGRYTEAFF.

This clonotype came up a few times. This sequence joins TRBV20-1 and TRBJ2-1; 7 nucleotides align to TRBD2. V shed 3 bases, J shed 4 bases, and the junction held 9 bases outside the gene matches. CDR3 length: 15 amino acids. Per germline, CDR1 DFQATT and CDR2 SNEGSKA (reference sequence). DNA of the CDR3: TGCAGTGCTAGCCCCCCAGCGGGATATTACAATGAGCAGTTCTTC. Translation: CSASPPAGYYNEQFF.